This TCR beta chain was recorded in a study of response to subunit inactivated influenza vaccine. Findings and caveats of the study: Each seasonal influenza vaccination recruits few new T cells, the authors suggested.

V was shortened by 6 bases and J by 0 bases, with 13 bases between the two germline ends. The CDR3 has 15 amino acids. This clonotype turned up a few times. The antigen remains undetermined. TCRdb analysed the RT-PCR reads with MiXCR anew, one entry per CDR3 protein. The sample contains around 580,000 distinct CDR3 sequences, 12% of which appear only once. The specimen was PBMCs from blood, collected on the day of vaccination. This receptor was taken from a man aged 50-60 years who received an inactivated influenza vaccine. The J gene is TRBJ2-3, the V gene TRBV12-3 or TRBV12-4; D may be TRBD2 (6 bases). CDR3 sequence reads: CASSDLGTSTDTQYF. DNA for the CDR3: TGTGCCAGCAGCGACCTCGGGACTAGCACAGATACGCAGTATTTT.